Detailed here is one T cell receptor (beta chain). The data originate from a study of blood T cell repertoires in COVID-19. About the research overall: From the United States, Italy and Spain came samples of acute and convalescent COVID-19. T cells, B-cell-depleted T cells, or PBMCs provided the cDNA or gDNA that served as material.

Original processing methods: For nucleated cells, counts were estimated from reference gene primer amplification. Assay used: immunoSEQ multiplex PCR; TCRdb lists only in-frame clones, some missing. The V and J calls and the clone size are those of that table, but D and trimming were determined from the DNA. The sample holds 200,000 to 300,000 clones, approximately 80% seen once. Trimming took 4 bases from V and 9 from J; bases not matched to a gene: 8. Germline V lookup: CDR1 LGHNA, CDR2 YSLEER. The CDR3 length is 14 residues. The clonotype was recovered from a man aged 40-50 years who had recovered from COVID-19. The rearrangement uses TRBV4-3 and TRBJ2-1, with 8 bases that match TRBD1. Material: peripheral blood. CDR3 loop: CASSPGTGIPEQFF. The CDR3 DNA reads TGCGCCAGCAGCCCCGGGACAGGCATTCCTGAGCAGTTCTTC.